This TCR beta chain was recorded in a study of blood T cell repertoires in COVID-19. Study as a whole: Collection of acute and convalescent COVID-19 samples took place in the United States, Italy and Spain. T cells, B-cell-depleted T cells, or PBMCs provided the cDNA or gDNA that served as material.

As processed by the authors: It was from reference gene primer amplification that nucleated cell counts were estimated. Sequencing was performed with immunoSEQ multiplex PCR; in TCRdb, only in-frame clones are kept and a portion is missing. The DNA was the basis for D and trimming; V, J and clone size are from that table. The sample has approximately 210,000 clones, approximately 90% seen once. Followed longitudinally, the Seattle patients had been enrolled during active infection. V shed 2 bases, J shed 6 bases, and the junction held 8 bases outside the gene matches. CDR3 length: 16 amino acids. The germline V gene has CDR1 SGHTA and CDR2 FQGNSA.

This sequence originates from a man in his fifties with COVID-19, enrolled during active disease. The rearrangement uses TRBV7-2 and TRBJ2-3; TRBD2 matches at 10 bases. Sequencing was performed on peripheral blood. The CDR3 here is CASSLRSGGVADTQYF. The CDR3 bases are TGTGCCAGCAGCTTAAGAAGCGGGGGGGTAGCCGATACGCAGTATTTT. Based on the CDR3 plus reference TRBV7-2 and TRBJ2-3, the full variable domain is GAGVSQSPSNKVTEKGKDVELRCDPISGHTALYWYRQSLGQGLEFLIYFQGNSAPDKSGLPSDRFSAERTGGSVSTLTIQRTQQEDSAVYLCASSLRSGGVADTQYFGPGTRLTVL.